These 11 T cell receptor beta chains were all obtained from the same sample, sequenced in a study of cytomegalovirus exposure and HLA in healthy donors. It was with 60 Vbeta and 13 Jbeta primers that the PCR ran. TCRdb's table, derived via immunoSEQ multiplex PCR, lists solely in-frame clones and lacks some. This sample carries about 190,000 clones, about 80% of them seen once, and the ten largest clones take approximately 1.1%. Material: PBMCs. Source of these receptors: a woman in her 40s in good health and CMV-seronegative.

The V gene is TRBV7-2, the J gene TRBJ2-3, with D perhaps matching TRBD2 (6 bases). Trimming took off 5 bases at V and 0 bases at J, with 18 bases between the two ends. Germline CDR1 reads SGHTA; CDR2 reads FQGNSA. This CDR3 contains 17 residues. CDR3: CASSAQGLPPSTDTQYF. In nucleotides, the CDR3 is TGTGCCAGCAGCGCTCAAGGACTACCCCCTAGCACAGATACGCAGTATTTT.

The chain is built from TRBV7-6 and TRBJ2-1, with TRBD2 identical over 7 bases. CDR3 length equals 15 residues. Trimming cost V 6 bases and J 7 bases; bases outside gene matches: 12. The germline gives CDR1 SGHVS, CDR2 FNYEAQ. CDR3 region: CASSPSRRESNEQFF. Written as DNA, the CDR3 is TGTGCCAGCAGTCCGTCTCGGCGGGAGTCAAATGAGCAGTTCTTC.

This clone came up once. J is TRBJ2-3 and V is TRBV2; 12 bases line up with TRBD2. CDR3 size: 14 residues. Germline CDR1 and CDR2: SNHLY and FYNNEI. Unmatched junction bases numbered 6, after V lost 6 bases and J lost 8 bases. The CDR3 protein is CASRPGLAGPTQYF. The CDR3 nucleotides read TGTGCCAGCAGACCGGGACTAGCGGGTCCTACGCAGTATTTT.

This clone was seen a few times. The chain carries TRBV13 and TRBJ1-1; D is possibly TRBD1 (6 bases). The CDR3 loop spans 16 amino acids. The V gene lost 5 bases and the J gene lost 4 bases, with 20 bases spanning the gap. CDR1 PRHDT and CDR2 FYEKMQ come from the germline V gene (reference sequence). The CDR3 sequence: CASSPGRSQGFTEAFF. The CDR3 bases are TGTGCCAGCAGCCCCGGTCGGAGCCAGGGGTTCACTGAAGCTTTCTTT.

The gene calls are TRBV7-8 and TRBJ2-7; D uncertain. The CDR3 loop spans 12 amino acids. Germline assignment: CDR1 SGHVS and CDR2 FQNEAQ. Trimming removed 10 bases from V and 0 bases from J, with 10 bases in between. CDR3 region: CATPSVSYEQYF. CDR3 nucleotides: TGTGCCACCCCCTCAGTCTCCTACGAGCAGTACTTC. Full variable domain (rest looked up from reference TRBV7-8 and TRBJ2-7): GAGVSQSPRYKVAKRGQDVALRCDPISGHVSLFWYQQALGQGPEFLTYFQNEAQLDKSGLPSDRFFAERPEGSVSTLKIQRTQQEDSAVYLCATPSVSYEQYFGPGTRLTVT.

The genes are TRBV28 and TRBJ2-1; D perhaps matches TRBD2 (5 bases). The CDR3 is 16 amino acids. V lost 7 bases, J lost 6 bases, and 22 bases lay in between. The germline V gene encodes CDR1 MDHEN and CDR2 SYDVKM. The CDR3 DNA reads TGTGCCAGCACCACCAATGGAGAGGGTAGCTTCAATGAGCAGTTCTTC. It translates to CASTTNGEGSFNEQFF.

The rearrangement uses TRBV9 and TRBJ2-1; TRBD2 agrees at 13 bases. J gave up 7 bases and V 2 bases, and 3 bases lay outside the gene matches. There are 15 residues in the CDR3. Germline CDR1 SGDLS, CDR2 YYNGEE. CDR3: CASSVRTSGRNEQFF. DNA of the CDR3: TGTGCCAGCAGCGTGAGGACTAGCGGGAGAAATGAGCAGTTCTTC.

The gene calls are TRBV5-1 and TRBJ2-3; TRBD2 agrees at 7 bases. The CDR3 consists of 15 residues. V shed 4 bases and J 1 base; nucleotides not matched to a gene: 6. Per germline, CDR1 SGHRS and CDR2 YFSETQ. This CDR3 reads CASSPGRGGTDTQYF. The CDR3 DNA reads as TGCGCCAGCAGCCCAGGGAGGGGCGGCACAGATACGCAGTATTTT.

This chain connects TRBV6-5 to TRBJ2-5; 8 bases match TRBD1. The CDR3 runs to 13 residues. The trim removed 5 bases at V and 4 bases at J, leaving 3 bases unmatched. The germline V gene encodes CDR1 MNHEY and CDR2 SVGAGI. CDR3 loop: CASSGQGRETQYF. As DNA, the CDR3 is TGTGCCAGCAGTGGACAGGGCCGAGAGACCCAGTACTTC.

The J gene is TRBJ2-2, the V gene TRBV7-6; 9 bases align to TRBD1. Germline V lookup: CDR1 SGHVS, CDR2 FNYEAQ. Unmatched junction bases numbered 4, after V lost 3 bases and J lost 5 bases. This CDR3 has 15 residues. The CDR3 DNA reads TGTGCCAGCAGCTTGGGACAGGGTGCGACCGGGGAGCTGTTTTTT. Amino acids: CASSLGQGATGELFF.

The chain recombines TRBV27 with TRBJ2-3; 8 bases map to TRBD1. The germline gives CDR1 MNHEY, CDR2 SMNVEV (reference sequence). The CDR3 totals 15 residues. The V gene end was trimmed by 7 bases and the J gene end by 2 bases; junction bases not matched to a gene: 8. This CDR3 is CASKVGQDYTDTQYF. As DNA, the CDR3 is TGTGCCAGCAAGGTGGGACAGGACTACACAGATACGCAGTATTTT.